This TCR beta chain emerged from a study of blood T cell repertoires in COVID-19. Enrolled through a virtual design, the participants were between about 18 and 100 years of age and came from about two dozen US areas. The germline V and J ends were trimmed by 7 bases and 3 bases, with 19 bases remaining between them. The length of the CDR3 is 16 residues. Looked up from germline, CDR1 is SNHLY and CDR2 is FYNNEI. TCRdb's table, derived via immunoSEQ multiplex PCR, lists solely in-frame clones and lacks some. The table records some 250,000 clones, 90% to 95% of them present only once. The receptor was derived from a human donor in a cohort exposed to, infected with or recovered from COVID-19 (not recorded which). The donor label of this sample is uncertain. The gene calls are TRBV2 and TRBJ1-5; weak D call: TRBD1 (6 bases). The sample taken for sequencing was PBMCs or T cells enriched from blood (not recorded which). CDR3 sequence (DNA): TGTGCCAGCACCGAGGCAATAAGGACAGTCAATCAGCCCCAGCATTTT. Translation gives CASTEAIRTVNQPQHF.